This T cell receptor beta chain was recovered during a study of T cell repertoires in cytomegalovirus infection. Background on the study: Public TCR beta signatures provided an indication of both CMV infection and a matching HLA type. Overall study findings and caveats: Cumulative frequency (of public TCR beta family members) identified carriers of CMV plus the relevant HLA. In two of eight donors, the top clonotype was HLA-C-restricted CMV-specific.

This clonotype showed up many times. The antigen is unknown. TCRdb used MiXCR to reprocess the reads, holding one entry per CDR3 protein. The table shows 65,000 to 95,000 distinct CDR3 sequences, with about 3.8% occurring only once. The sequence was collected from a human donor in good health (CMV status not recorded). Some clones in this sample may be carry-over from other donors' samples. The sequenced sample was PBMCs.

The DNA of the CDR3 is TGTGCCAGCAGCCTAAGTACAGGGAACACCGGGGAGCTGTTTTTT. Its protein is CASSLSTGNTGELFF. The J gene is TRBJ2-2, the V gene TRBV7-7, with TRBD1 as a possible D gene (5 bases). CDR1 and CDR2 from the germline V gene are SSHAT and FNYEAQ (reference sequence). CDR3 length: 15 amino acids. Trimming removed 5 bases at V and 1 base at J, with 11 bases between.